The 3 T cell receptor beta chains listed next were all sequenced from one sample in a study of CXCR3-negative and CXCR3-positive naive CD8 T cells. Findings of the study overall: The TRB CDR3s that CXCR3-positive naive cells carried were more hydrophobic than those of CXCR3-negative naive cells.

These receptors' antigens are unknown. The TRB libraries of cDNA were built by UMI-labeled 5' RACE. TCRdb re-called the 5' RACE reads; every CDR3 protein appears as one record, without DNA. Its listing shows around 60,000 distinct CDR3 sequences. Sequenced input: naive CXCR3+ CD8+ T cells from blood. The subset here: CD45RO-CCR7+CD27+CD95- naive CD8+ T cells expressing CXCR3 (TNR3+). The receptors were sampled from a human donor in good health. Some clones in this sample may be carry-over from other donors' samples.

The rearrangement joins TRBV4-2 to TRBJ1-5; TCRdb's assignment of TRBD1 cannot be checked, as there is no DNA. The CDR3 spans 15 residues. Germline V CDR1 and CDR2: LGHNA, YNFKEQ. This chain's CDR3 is CASSQEGPGHQPQHF.

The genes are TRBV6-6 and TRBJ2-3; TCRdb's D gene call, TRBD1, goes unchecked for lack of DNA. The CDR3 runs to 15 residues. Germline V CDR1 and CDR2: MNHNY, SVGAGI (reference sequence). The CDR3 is CASSLLWGSTDTQYF.

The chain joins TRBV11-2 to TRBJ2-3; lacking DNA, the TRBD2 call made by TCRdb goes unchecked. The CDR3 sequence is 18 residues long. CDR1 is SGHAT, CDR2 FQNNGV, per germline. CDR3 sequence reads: CASSLGLAGALPLDTQYF.